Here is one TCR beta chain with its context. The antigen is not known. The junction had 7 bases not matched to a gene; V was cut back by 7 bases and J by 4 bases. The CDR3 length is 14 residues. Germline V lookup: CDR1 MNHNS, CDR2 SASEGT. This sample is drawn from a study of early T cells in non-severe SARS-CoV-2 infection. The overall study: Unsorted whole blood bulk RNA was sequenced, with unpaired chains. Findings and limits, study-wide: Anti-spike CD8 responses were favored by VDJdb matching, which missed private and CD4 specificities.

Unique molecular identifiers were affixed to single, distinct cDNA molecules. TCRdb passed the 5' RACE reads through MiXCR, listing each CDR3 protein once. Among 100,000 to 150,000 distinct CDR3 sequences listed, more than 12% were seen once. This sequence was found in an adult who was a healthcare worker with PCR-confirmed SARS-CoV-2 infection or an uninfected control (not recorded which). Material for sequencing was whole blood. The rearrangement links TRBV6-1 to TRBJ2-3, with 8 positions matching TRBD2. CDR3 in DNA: TGTGCCAGCAATCCGGGACTAGAATCAGATACGCAGTATTTT. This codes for CASNPGLESDTQYF.